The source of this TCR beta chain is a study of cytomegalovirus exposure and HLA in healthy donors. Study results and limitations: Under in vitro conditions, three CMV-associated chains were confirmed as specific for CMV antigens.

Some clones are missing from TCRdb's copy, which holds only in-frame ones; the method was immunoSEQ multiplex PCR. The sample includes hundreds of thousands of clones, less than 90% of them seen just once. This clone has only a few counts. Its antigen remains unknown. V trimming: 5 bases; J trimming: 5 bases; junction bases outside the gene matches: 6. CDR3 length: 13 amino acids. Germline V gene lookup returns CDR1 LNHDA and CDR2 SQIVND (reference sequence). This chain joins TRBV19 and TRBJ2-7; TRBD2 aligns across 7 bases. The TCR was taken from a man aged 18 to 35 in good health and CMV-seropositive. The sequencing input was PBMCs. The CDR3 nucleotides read TGTGCCAGTAGTGCCTTGGGGGGGAACGAGCAGTACTTC. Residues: CASSALGGNEQYF.